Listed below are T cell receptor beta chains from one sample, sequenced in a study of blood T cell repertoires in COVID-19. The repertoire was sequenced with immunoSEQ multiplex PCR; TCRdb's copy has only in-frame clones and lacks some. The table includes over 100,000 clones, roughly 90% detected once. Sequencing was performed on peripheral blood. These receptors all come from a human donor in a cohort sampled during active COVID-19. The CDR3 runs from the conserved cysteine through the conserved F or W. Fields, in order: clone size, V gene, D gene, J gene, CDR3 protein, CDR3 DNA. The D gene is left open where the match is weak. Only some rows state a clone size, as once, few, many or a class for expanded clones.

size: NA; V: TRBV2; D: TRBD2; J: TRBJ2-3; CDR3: CASSVGRTSGGAPPDTQYF; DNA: TGTGCCAGCAGTGTAGGGAGGACTAGCGGGGGGGCTCCCCCAGATACGCAGTATTTT
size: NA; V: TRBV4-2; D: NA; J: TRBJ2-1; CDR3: CASSRDTSGEQFF; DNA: TGTGCCAGCAGCCGAGATACATCGGGTGAGCAGTTCTTC
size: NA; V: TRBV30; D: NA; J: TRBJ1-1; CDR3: CAWSGGQYMNTEAFF; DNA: TGTGCCTGGAGTGGTGGACAGTACATGAACACTGAAGCTTTCTTT
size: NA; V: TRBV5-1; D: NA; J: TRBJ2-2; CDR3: CASSLGSTGELFF; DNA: TGCGCCAGCAGCTTGGGTAGCACCGGGGAGCTGTTTTTT
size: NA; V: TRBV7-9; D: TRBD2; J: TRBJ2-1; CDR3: CASVTSGSYNEQFF; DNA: TGTGCCTCCGTTACTAGCGGCTCCTACAATGAGCAGTTCTTC
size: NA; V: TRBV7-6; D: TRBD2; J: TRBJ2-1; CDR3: CASSIAVAGGYNEQFF; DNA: TGTGCCAGCAGCATAGCGGTAGCGGGAGGTTACAATGAGCAGTTCTTC
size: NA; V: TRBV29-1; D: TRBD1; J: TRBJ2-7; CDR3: CSVETGGNYEQYF; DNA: TGCAGCGTCGAGACAGGGGGAAACTACGAGCAGTACTTC
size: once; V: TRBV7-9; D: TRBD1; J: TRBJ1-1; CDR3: CASSPAGTGGTEAFF; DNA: TGTGCCAGCAGTCCCGCCGGGACAGGGGGGACTGAAGCTTTCTTT
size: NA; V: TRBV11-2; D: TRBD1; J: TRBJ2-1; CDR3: CASSLAPGQGAENEQFF; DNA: TGTGCCAGCAGCCTTGCACCGGGACAGGGGGCAGAAAATGAGCAGTTCTTC
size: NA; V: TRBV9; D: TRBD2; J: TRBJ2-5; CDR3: CASSVAGLAGLEETQYF; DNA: TGTGCCAGCAGCGTAGCCGGGCTAGCGGGACTGGAGGAGACCCAGTACTTC
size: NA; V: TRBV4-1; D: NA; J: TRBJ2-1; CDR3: CASIGIGRGNEQFF; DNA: TGCGCCAGCATCGGCATAGGGCGCGGGAATGAGCAGTTCTTC
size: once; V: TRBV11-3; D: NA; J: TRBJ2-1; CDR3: CASSDFGNEQFF; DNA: TGTGCCAGCAGCGATTTCGGGAATGAGCAGTTCTTC
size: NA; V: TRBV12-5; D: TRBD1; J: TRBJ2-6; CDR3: CASGSDRGDAGANVLTF; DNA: TGTGCTAGTGGCTCGGACAGGGGGGACGCTGGGGCCAACGTCCTGACTTTC
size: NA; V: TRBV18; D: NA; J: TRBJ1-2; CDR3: CASSPQEGIANYGYTF; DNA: TGTGCCAGCTCACCTCAGGAAGGAATAGCTAACTATGGCTACACCTTC
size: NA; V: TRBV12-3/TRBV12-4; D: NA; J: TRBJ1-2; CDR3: CASSFQGYGYTF; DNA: TGTGCCAGCAGTTTCCAGGGATATGGCTACACCTTC
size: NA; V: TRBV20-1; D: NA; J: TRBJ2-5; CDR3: CSANLVETQYF; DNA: TGCAGTGCTAATTTAGTGGAGACCCAGTACTTC
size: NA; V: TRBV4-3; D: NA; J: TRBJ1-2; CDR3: CASSQVPRGAMVGGYTF; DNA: TGCGCCAGCAGCCAAGTTCCCAGGGGCGCGATGGTTGGAGGCTACACCTTC
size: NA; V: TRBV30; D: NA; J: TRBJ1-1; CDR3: CAGDIWNTEAFF; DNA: TGTGCTGGAGATATTTGGAACACTGAAGCTTTCTTT
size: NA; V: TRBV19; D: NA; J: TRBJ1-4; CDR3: CASSIDREKLFF; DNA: TGTGCCAGTAGTATAGACAGGGAAAAACTGTTTTTT
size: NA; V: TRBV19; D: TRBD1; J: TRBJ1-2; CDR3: CASQTGVEDGYTF; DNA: TGTGCCAGTCAGACAGGGGTAGAGGATGGCTACACCTTC
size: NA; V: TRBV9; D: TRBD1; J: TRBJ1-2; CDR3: CASSSRGQGVNGYTF; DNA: TGTGCCAGCAGCTCCCGAGGACAGGGGGTAAATGGCTACACCTTC
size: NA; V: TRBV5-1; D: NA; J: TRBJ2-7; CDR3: CASSLAESSYEQYF; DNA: TGCGCCAGCAGCTTGGCTGAGAGCTCCTACGAGCAGTACTTC
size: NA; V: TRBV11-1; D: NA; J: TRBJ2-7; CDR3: CASSLSGWGTYEQYF; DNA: TGTGCCAGCAGCTTATCAGGCTGGGGCACCTACGAGCAGTACTTC
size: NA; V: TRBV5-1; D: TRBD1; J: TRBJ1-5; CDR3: CASSLAGGGQPQHF; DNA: TGCGCCAGCAGCTTGGCAGGGGGCGGTCAGCCCCAGCATTTT
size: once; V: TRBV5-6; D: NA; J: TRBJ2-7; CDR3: CASSLARAGSYEQYF; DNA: TGTGCCAGCAGCTTGGCCAGGGCAGGGTCGTACGAGCAGTACTTC
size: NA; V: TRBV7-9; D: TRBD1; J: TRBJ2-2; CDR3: CASSPGGHTGELFF; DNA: TGTGCCAGCAGCCCAGGGGGCCACACCGGGGAGCTGTTTTTT
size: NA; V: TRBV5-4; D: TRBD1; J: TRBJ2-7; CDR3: CASSLAQGAYEQYF; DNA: TGTGCCAGCAGCTTGGCCCAGGGGGCCTACGAGCAGTACTTC
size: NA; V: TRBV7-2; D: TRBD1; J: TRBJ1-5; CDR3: CASSLGTGGGGPQHF; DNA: TGTGCCAGCAGCTTAGGGACAGGGGGCGGGGGGCCCCAGCATTTT
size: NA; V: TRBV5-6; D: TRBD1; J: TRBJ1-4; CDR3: CASSRQGWGEKLFF; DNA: TGTGCCAGCAGTAGACAGGGTTGGGGTGAAAAACTGTTTTTT
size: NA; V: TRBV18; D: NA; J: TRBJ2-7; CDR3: CASSPPVGEQYF; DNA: TGTGCCAGCTCACCACCGGTCGGCGAGCAGTACTTC
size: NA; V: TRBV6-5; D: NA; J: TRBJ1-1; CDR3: CASSHGSDTEAFF; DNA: TGTGCCAGCAGTCATGGTAGCGACACTGAAGCTTTCTTT
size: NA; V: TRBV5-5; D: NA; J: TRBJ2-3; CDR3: CASSLQAGGLTDTQYF; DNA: TGTGCCAGCAGCTTGCAGGCAGGTGGATTAACAGATACGCAGTATTTT
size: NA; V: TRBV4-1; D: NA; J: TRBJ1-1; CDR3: CASSQTPPGDGKNTEAFF; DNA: TGCGCCAGCAGCCAAACCCCGCCGGGGGACGGCAAGAACACTGAAGCTTTCTTT
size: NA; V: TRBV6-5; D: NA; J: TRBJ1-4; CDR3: CASSYRGDNEKLFF; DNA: TGTGCCAGCAGTTACCGGGGGGATAATGAAAAACTGTTTTTT
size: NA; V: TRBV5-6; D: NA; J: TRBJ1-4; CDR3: CASSTGGADSEKLFF; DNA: TGTGCCAGCAGCACCGGGGGGGCGGATTCTGAAAAACTGTTTTTT
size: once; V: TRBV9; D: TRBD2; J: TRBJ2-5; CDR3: CASSVGLAGRETQYF; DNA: TGTGCCAGCAGCGTCGGACTAGCGGGGCGGGAGACCCAGTACTTC
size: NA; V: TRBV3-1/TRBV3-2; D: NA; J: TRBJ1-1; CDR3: CASTLTSNTEAFF; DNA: TGTGCCAGCACCCTCACATCGAACACTGAAGCTTTCTTT
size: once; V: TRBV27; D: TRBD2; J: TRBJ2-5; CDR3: CASSVGGAQYF; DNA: TGTGCCAGCAGTGTGGGGGGGGCCCAGTACTTC
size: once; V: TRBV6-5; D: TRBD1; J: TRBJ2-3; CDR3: CASRRQGRLDTQYF; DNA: TGTGCCAGCAGGCGACAGGGGCGGTTAGATACGCAGTATTTT
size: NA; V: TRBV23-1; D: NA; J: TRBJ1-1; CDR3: CASSPVEGGATEAFF; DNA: TGCGCCAGCAGTCCAGTAGAGGGGGGGGCCACTGAAGCTTTCTTT
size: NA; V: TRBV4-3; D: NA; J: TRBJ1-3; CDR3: CASSPGRSGGNTIYF; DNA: TGCGCCAGCAGCCCGGGGAGAAGCGGGGGGAACACCATATATTTT